This entry concerns a single T cell receptor (beta chain). V shed 5 bases, J shed 2 bases, and the junction held 12 bases outside the gene matches. The germline V gene has CDR1 SQVTM and CDR2 ANQGSEA. The CDR3 runs to 15 residues. The sample comes from a study of T cells after yellow fever vaccination. Each CDR3 protein is one row after TCRdb ran MiXCR on the 5' RACE reads. The sample has fewer than 450,000 distinct CDR3 sequences; roughly 8.3% are singletons. The sample here was PBMCs, taken roughly seven weeks after the first yellow fever vaccination. The source is a man between 18 and 29 years old who received the YFV17D yellow fever vaccine. This chain joins TRBV29-1 and TRBJ2-7, with 7 nucleotides matching TRBD1. CDR3 sequence: CSVLGGDRATYEQYF. CDR3 coding DNA: TGCAGCGTTTTAGGGGGAGACAGGGCCACCTACGAGCAGTACTTC.